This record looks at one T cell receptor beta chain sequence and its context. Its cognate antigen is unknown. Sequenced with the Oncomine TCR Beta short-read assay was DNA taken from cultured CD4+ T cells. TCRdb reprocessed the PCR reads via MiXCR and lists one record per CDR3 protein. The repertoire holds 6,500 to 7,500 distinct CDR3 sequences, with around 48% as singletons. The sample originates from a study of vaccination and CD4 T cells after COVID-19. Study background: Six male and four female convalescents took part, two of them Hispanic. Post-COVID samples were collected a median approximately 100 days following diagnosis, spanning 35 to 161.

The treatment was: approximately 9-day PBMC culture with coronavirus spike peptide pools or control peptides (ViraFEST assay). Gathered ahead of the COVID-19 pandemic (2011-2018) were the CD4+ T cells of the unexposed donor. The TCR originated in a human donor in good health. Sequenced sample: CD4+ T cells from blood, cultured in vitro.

Here the CDR3 reads CATSRDGGTSGNTIYF. The CDR3 nucleotides read TGTGCCACCAGCAGAGATGGGGGAACCTCTGGAAACACCATATATTTT. The chain links TRBV15 to TRBJ1-3; a possible D gene is TRBD1 (5 bases). The CDR3 totals 16 residues. V was shortened by 0 bases and J by 0 bases, with 9 bases between the two germline ends. CDR1 LNHNV and CDR2 YYDKDF come from the germline V gene (reference sequence).